This entry concerns a single T cell receptor (beta chain). Its target is not known. Reverse transcription of extracted RNA yielded cDNA, which provided the sequencing template. This table comes from immunoSEQ multiplex PCR, and its TCRdb copy is limited to in-frame clones, with some not included. Of some 110,000 clones in the sample, less than 80% are singletons; the top ten hold roughly 3.1%. These data are taken from a study of CD8+ T cells in alopecia areata. The CDR3 is 11 residues long. From germline, CDR1 is SNHLY and CDR2 FYNNEI. V was shortened by 8 bases and J by 5 bases, with 9 bases between the two germline ends. Study-level points and caveats: Scalp lesions, especially in alopecia totalis/universalis, had higher clonality than normal scalp.

This sequence joins TRBV2 and TRBJ1-2, with D perhaps TRBD1 (6 bases). This receptor was obtained from a human donor in good health. Sequenced sample: CD4+ T cells sorted from blood. CDR3 protein: CASGQGYGYTF. CDR3 coding DNA: TGTGCCAGCGGCCAGGGGTATGGCTACACCTTC. Full variable domain (missing parts from reference TRBV2 and TRBJ1-2): EPEVTQTPSHQVTQMGQEVILRCVPISNHLYFYWYRQILGQKVEFLVSFYNNEISEKSEIFDDQFSVERPDGSNFTLKIRSTKLEDSAMYFCASGQGYGYTFGSGTRLTVV.